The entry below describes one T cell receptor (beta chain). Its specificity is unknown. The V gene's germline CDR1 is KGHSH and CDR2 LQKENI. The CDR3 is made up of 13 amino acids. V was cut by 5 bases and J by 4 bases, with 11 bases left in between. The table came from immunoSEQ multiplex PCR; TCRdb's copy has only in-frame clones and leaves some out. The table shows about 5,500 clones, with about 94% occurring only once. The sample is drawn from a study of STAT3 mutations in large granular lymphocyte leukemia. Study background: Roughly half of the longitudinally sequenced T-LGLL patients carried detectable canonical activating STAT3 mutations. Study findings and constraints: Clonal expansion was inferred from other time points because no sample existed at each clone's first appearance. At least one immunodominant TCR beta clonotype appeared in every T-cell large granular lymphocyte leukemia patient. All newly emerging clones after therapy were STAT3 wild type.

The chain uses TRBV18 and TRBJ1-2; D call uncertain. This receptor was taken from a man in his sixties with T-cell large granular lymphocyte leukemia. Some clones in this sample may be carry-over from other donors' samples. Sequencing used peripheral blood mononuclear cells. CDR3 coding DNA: TGTGCCAGCTCATTATCGGACCTCTATGGCTACACCTTC. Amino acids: CASSLSDLYGYTF.